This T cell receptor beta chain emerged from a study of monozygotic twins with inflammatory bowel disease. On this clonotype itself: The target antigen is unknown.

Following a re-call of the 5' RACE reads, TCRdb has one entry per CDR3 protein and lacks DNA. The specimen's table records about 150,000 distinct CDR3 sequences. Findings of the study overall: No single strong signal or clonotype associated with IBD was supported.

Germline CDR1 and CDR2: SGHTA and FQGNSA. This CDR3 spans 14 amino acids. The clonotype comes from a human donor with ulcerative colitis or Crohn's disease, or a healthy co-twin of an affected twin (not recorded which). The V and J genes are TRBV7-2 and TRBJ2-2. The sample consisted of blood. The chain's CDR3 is CASSSNLFGGELFF.